Sequencing of this TCR beta chain was carried out in a study of blood T cell repertoires in COVID-19. In the authors' methods: Counts of nucleated cells, estimated from reference gene primer amplification, were obtained. Only in-frame clones appear in the TCRdb table, and some are missing; sequencing was by immunoSEQ multiplex PCR. Clone size and the V and J calls come from that table; the DNA yielded D and trimming. The table includes around 330,000 clones, about 91% detected once. The germline V gene has CDR1 LGHDT and CDR2 YNNKEL (reference sequence). The CDR3 consists of 13 residues. Trimming took off 4 bases at V and 10 bases at J, with 13 bases between the two ends.

The specimen was PBMCs or T cells enriched from blood (not recorded which). This clonotype originated in a woman aged 40-49 years who had recovered from COVID-19. The chain employs TRBV3-1 (or the pseudogene TRBV3-2) and TRBJ1-4, with D hard to call. The CDR3 region is CASSPPGSLKLFF. The DNA of the CDR3 is TGTGCCAGCAGCCCCCCGGGGTCGTTAAAACTGTTTTTT.